This T cell receptor (beta chain) came from a study of cytomegalovirus exposure and HLA in healthy donors. Study at large: In a later analysis, it was reported that the 120 or so validation repertoires had been produced on the same platform as the 600 to 850 repertoires belonging to the first cohort. Points from the study as a whole: Rarity marked most TCR sequences, yet some public TCRs occurred in many donors.

The protocol was immunoSEQ multiplex PCR, while the TCRdb copy is restricted to in-frame clones and leaves out a portion. The sample consists of tens of thousands of clones, almost 97% of them appearing once. The CDR3 contains 13 residues. Looked up from germline, CDR1 is MNHEY and CDR2 is SMNVEV (reference sequence). V was cut by 2 bases and J by 9 bases, with 11 bases left in between. In regard to this clone: What it recognizes is unknown.

This sequence originates from a young man in good health and CMV-seropositive. V and J are TRBV27 and TRBJ2-1, with D perhaps matching TRBD1 (6 bases). Input material: PBMCs. CDR3 residues: CASSLGPRGEQFF. The CDR3 region has the DNA TGTGCCAGCAGTTTAGGTCCCAGGGGTGAGCAGTTCTTC.